This T cell receptor beta chain was recorded in a study of beta chain features in type 1 diabetes. Since all of the isolated RNA was reverse transcribed, expressed TCRB transcripts were what got sequenced. Clones were read by immunoSEQ multiplex PCR, and TCRdb kept only the in-frame ones, dropping some. The sample holds roughly 240,000 clones, roughly an eighth seen once. The study, taken as a whole, reports: Within the patient group, naive, central memory and Treg TCRB repertoires appeared more similar to each other than within healthy donors. Patients with type 1 diabetes carried fewer insertions and had more deletions at their VDJ junctions.

On this clone itself: Its antigen is unidentified. One end of the junction varies from germline; a read error may be responsible.

Germline CDR1 reads SSHAT; CDR2 reads FNYEAQ (reference sequence). This CDR3 contains 17 residues. Cell sorting via CD45RO/CCR7/CD25/CD127/CD95/CD27 was performed to obtain CD4+ naive, central memory, regulatory and stem cell-like memory cells. The sample was naive CD4+ T cells from blood. The chain is built from TRBV7-7 and TRBJ2-1, with 12 positions matching TRBD2. The TCR comes from a woman in her thirties or forties in good health. Written as DNA, the CDR3 is TGTGCTAGCAGCTTAGAGGCTAGCGGGGGGGCGGGGATTGAGCAGTTCTTC. Translating gives CASSLEASGGAGIEQFF. Full variable domain (remainder filled in from reference TRBV7-7 and TRBJ2-1): GAGVSQSPRYKVTKRGQDVTLRCDPISSHATLYWYQQALGQGPEFLTYFNYEAQPDKSGLPSDRFSAERPEGSISTLTIQRTEQRDSAMYRCASSLEASGGAGIEQFFGPGTRLTVL.